This T cell receptor (beta chain) was recorded in a study of shared clonotypes between healthy human individuals. In the sorted-subset replicate PCRs, 150 to 250 ng DNA, 25,000 to 35,000 T cell genomes, was used. The method was immunoSEQ multiplex PCR; TCRdb's version includes in-frame clones alone and lacks a portion of them. The repertoire holds 190,000 or so clones, over 50% seen once, with less than 11% in the top ten. Overall study findings and caveats: Some clonotypes were shared by all four sorted-subset donors, while others were not shared. The non-shared ones had lower generation probabilities than the shared ones.

Germline V gene data show CDR1 as MDHEN and CDR2 as SYDVKM. The V gene lost 5 bases and the J gene lost 4 bases, with 14 bases spanning the gap. This CDR3 region has 14 residues. Comment on this clone: Antigen specificity is unknown.

The sequence was obtained from a man between 25 and 39 years old in good health. The chain is built from TRBV28 and TRBJ1-2; D possibly corresponds to TRBD1 (5 bases). Material for sequencing was memory CD4+ T cells sorted from blood. The subset is: CD45RA-negative fraction. The CDR3 reads CASSPVGGFYGYTF. The CDR3, as DNA: TGTGCCAGCAGTCCGGTGGGGGGTTTCTATGGCTACACCTTC.